The 30 T cell receptor beta chains below were found in one sample sequenced in a study of T-cell reconstitution after alpha-beta-depleted transplantation in children. Unique molecular identifiers featured in how the TCRbeta library was prepared. MiXCR, run by TCRdb on the PCR reads, gives a single entry per CDR3 protein. This sample has around 450,000 distinct CDR3 sequences, with about 45% found just once. The sample was PBMCs, taken before TCRalphabeta/CD19-depleted stem cell transplant. Receptors were obtained from a girl aged 2 to 10 with aplastic anemia, due to receive a stem cell transplant.

In its sample, this clonotype was seen a few times. This chain uses TRBV9 with TRBJ1-5, with D maybe TRBD1 (5 bases). Germline assignment: CDR1 SGDLS and CDR2 YYNGEE. The CDR3 is 13 residues long. V lost 6 bases to trimming and J lost 4 bases, with 11 bases between them. The CDR3 spells CASNRDGNQPQHF. CDR3 DNA: TGTGCCAGCAACCGGGACGGGAATCAGCCCCAGCATTTT. Filled out from reference TRBV9 and TRBJ1-5, the complete variable domain reads DSGVTQTPKHLITATGQRVTLRCSPRSGDLSVYWYQQSLDQGLQFLIQYYNGEERAKGNILERFSAQQFPDLHSELNLSSLELGDSALYFCASNRDGNQPQHFGDGTRLSIL.

The chain joins TRBV4-2 to TRBJ2-3; no reliable D call. CDR3 length: 14 amino acids. V lost 4 bases and J lost 1, with 9 bases in between. Germline V gene data show CDR1 as LGHNA and CDR2 as YNFKEQ. CDR3: CASSPAAGTDTQYF. The CDR3 DNA sequence: TGTGCCAGCAGCCCCGCCGCGGGCACAGATACGCAGTATTTT.

This clonotype was seen repeatedly, ten times or more. This rearrangement joins TRBV12-3 or TRBV12-4 to TRBJ2-1; 11 bases align to TRBD2. The junction had 7 bases not matched to a gene; V was cut back by 5 bases and J by 7 bases. This CDR3 contains 15 residues. CDR3 coding DNA: TGTGCCAGCAGTCTGACTAGCGGGACGGGGAATGAGCAGTTCTTC. Protein sequence: CASSLTSGTGNEQFF.

This chain connects TRBV20-1 to TRBJ2-1; 11 bases are shared with TRBD2. V dropped 1 base and J dropped 10; count of bases not matched to a gene: 6. From germline, CDR1 is DFQATT and CDR2 SNEGSKA (reference sequence). This CDR3 contains 14 residues. The CDR3 sequence is CSARVAGGPGEQFF. CDR3 sequence (DNA): TGCAGTGCTAGAGTAGCGGGAGGGCCGGGGGAGCAGTTCTTC.

This clonotype was observed a few times. The chain has TRBV9 and TRBJ2-7, with D perhaps TRBD1 or TRBD2 (6 bases each). Germline values: CDR1 SGDLS, CDR2 YYNGEE. Deletions cut 3 bases from V and 1 base from J, with 11 bases between. The CDR3 consists of 14 residues. CDR3 sequence reads: CASSDGGLSYEQYF. As DNA, the CDR3 is TGTGCCAGCAGCGACGGGGGCCTATCCTACGAGCAGTACTTC.

The chain is built from TRBV30 and TRBJ2-1; D assignment may be TRBD1 or TRBD2 (5 bases each). Germline V gene lookup returns CDR1 GTSNPN and CDR2 SVGIG (reference sequence). The CDR3 runs 12 residues. Between the trimmed V and J ends, which lost 4 bases and 8 bases, there was a span of 12 bases. CDR3 protein: CAWNSRGHEQFF. In nucleotides, the CDR3 is TGTGCCTGGAACTCCCGGGGACATGAGCAGTTCTTC.

The chain combines TRBV29-1 with TRBJ2-7; D call uncertain. Trimming took 7 bases from V and 6 from J, leaving 10 bases between them. The CDR3 covers 10 residues. Germline V lookup: CDR1 SQVTM, CDR2 ANQGSEA. The DNA of the CDR3 is TGCAGCGCTGAGGACGGCGAGCAGTACTTC. It yields the protein CSAEDGEQYF.

This clonotype was seen only a few times. The V gene is TRBV9, the J gene TRBJ2-7; D remains unclear. CDR1 SGDLS and CDR2 YYNGEE come from the germline V gene. CDR3 length: 13 amino acids. V was trimmed by 3 bases and J by 2 bases, leaving 9 bases between them. The DNA for the CDR3 is TGTGCCAGCAGCGCCGGATCGACCTACGAGCAGTACTTC. The encoded protein is CASSAGSTYEQYF.

The V call is TRBV29-1, the J call TRBJ1-2, with TRBD1 matching 9 bases. Germline CDR1 reads SQVTM; CDR2 reads ANQGSEA. This CDR3 comprises 15 residues. The V and J ends lost 2 bases and 4 bases, in that order; junction bases with no gene match: 8. CDR3 in DNA: TGCAGCGTTGAACCGCGACAGGGGGTGAGCTATGGCTACACCTTC. Its translation: CSVEPRQGVSYGYTF.

V usage is TRBV27 and J usage is TRBJ2-2, with 7 bases lining up with TRBD1. Germline-derived CDR1 and CDR2 are MNHEY and SMNVEV (reference sequence). The CDR3 extends over 15 amino acids. V shed 5 bases, J shed 1 base, and the junction held 4 bases outside the gene matches. CDR3 loop: CASSPGQRNTGELFF. The CDR3 DNA reads TGTGCCAGCAGTCCGGGACAGAGGAACACCGGGGAGCTGTTTTTT.

This clonotype has a count of ten or more. This chain connects TRBV5-4 to TRBJ2-1; D is unclear. Germline CDR1 reads SGHNT; CDR2 reads YYREEE (reference sequence). CDR3 length: 13 amino acids. The germline V and J ends were trimmed by 0 bases and 7 bases, with 8 bases remaining between them. CDR3 nucleotide sequence: TGTGCCAGCAGCTTGGGACTGACGAATGAGCAGTTCTTC. This translates into CASSLGLTNEQFF.

The chain has TRBV28 and TRBJ1-5; no clear D gene. The CDR3 sequence is 14 residues long. Germline assignment: CDR1 MDHEN and CDR2 SYDVKM. Trimming cost V 6 bases and J 4 bases, with 13 bases left between them. The DNA of the CDR3 is TGTGCCAGCAGGGGCAGCCCACAAAATCAGCCCCAGCATTTT. Its translation is CASRGSPQNQPQHF.

A few counts support this clonotype. V and J are TRBV29-1 and TRBJ1-5, with D tentatively TRBD1 (6 bases). V was cut by 4 bases and J by 7 bases, with 14 bases left in between. Germline V gene data show CDR1 as SQVTM and CDR2 as ANQGSEA. This CDR3 spans 13 amino acids. CDR3 protein: CSVGFRGPQPQHF. CDR3 in DNA: TGCAGCGTTGGGTTCCGGGGGCCACAGCCCCAGCATTTT. The full variable domain, rest sourced from reference TRBV29-1 and TRBJ1-5, is SAVISQKPSRDICQRGTSLTIQCQVDSQVTMMFWYRQQPGQSLTLIATANQGSEATYESGFVIDKFPISRPNLTFSTLTVSNMSPEDSSIYLCSVGFRGPQPQHFGDGTRLSIL.

The chain carries TRBV6-5 and TRBJ2-3; D is undetermined. CDR3 length: 14 residues. V lost 0 bases and J lost 2, with 6 bases in between. Per germline, CDR1 MNHEY and CDR2 SVGAGI. The CDR3 protein is CASSYSPNTDTQYF. The CDR3 DNA reads as TGTGCCAGCAGTTACTCCCCAAACACAGATACGCAGTATTTT.

This clonotype was seen many times. The chain has TRBV29-1 and TRBJ2-1; 8 nucleotides agree with TRBD2. The CDR3 spans 15 residues. Germline CDR1 SQVTM, CDR2 ANQGSEA. With 6 bases clipped from V and 0 bases from J, the junction kept 7 bases outside the gene matches. The chain's CDR3 is CSVTPGLDSYNEQFF. The CDR3 DNA follows: TGCAGCGTCACCCCGGGACTAGACTCCTACAATGAGCAGTTCTTC.

This clonotype appeared a few times. The chain links TRBV12-3 or TRBV12-4 to TRBJ2-1, with 12 nucleotides matching TRBD2. The CDR3 runs to 15 residues. V was pared by 5 bases and J by 5 bases, with 4 bases of the junction left unmatched. CDR3 bases: TGTGCCAGCAGTCCTAGCGGGAGGGCCGACAATGAGCAGTTCTTC. Protein: CASSPSGRADNEQFF.

V gene TRBV11-2 combines with J gene TRBJ2-3; D unresolved. Germline values: CDR1 SGHAT, CDR2 FQNNGV. V lost 2 bases to trimming and J lost 6 bases, with 12 bases between them. The CDR3 totals 14 residues. In DNA form, the CDR3 reads TGTGCCAGCAGCTTATCTTGGGATAGGGATACGCAGTATTTT. This codes for CASSLSWDRDTQYF.

In this sample, this clonotype turned up many times. V gene TRBV21-1 combines with J gene TRBJ2-7; the DNA was not compared with TRBD1, the D call given in the table. TRBV21-1 is listed as a pseudogene. The CDR3 runs 14 residues. The chain's CDR3 is CASSKGTDTYEQYF. The CDR3 nucleotides read TGTGCCAGCAGCAAAGGGACAGATACCTACGAGCAGTACTTC.

A word on this clonotype: Since no conserved phenylalanine or tryptophan closes the CDR3, a read error is the likely cause. The CDR3 coding sequence is TGCGCCAGCAGCTTGGGGCTAGCGGGGGGCCTCTACAATGAGCAGTTCCTC. The encoded protein is CASSLGLAGGLYNEQFL. The chain uses TRBV5-1 and TRBJ2-1; 11 bases fit TRBD2. This CDR3 spans 17 amino acids. Per germline, CDR1 SGHRS and CDR2 YFSETQ. J lost 3 bases, V lost 0 bases, and 5 bases had no gene match.

This clonotype was found many times. The chain links TRBV12-3 or TRBV12-4 to TRBJ2-3, with 7 positions matching TRBD2. Trimming cost V 3 bases and J 1 base; bases outside gene matches: 4. CDR3 size: 15 residues. CDR3 DNA: TGTGCCAGCAGTTTGGAGCTAGCGGGCACAGATACGCAGTATTTT. Its translation: CASSLELAGTDTQYF.

This clonotype was observed a few times. The V call is TRBV12-3 or TRBV12-4, the J call TRBJ1-5; D unclear. The V end lost 6 bases, the J end lost 0 bases, and 9 bases lay between the germline ends. This CDR3 has 14 residues. The CDR3 spells CASSRQYSNQPQHF. CDR3 sequence (DNA): TGTGCCAGCAGCAGACAATATAGCAATCAGCCCCAGCATTTT.

The J gene is TRBJ2-1, the V gene TRBV27; no clear D. The CDR3 spans 13 residues. V dropped 5 bases and J dropped 5 bases, with 10 bases sitting between them. The V gene's germline CDR1 is MNHEY and CDR2 SMNVEV (reference sequence). The CDR3 DNA is TGTGCCAGCAGTCCCCGGCCAGACAATGAGCAGTTCTTC. It codes for CASSPRPDNEQFF.

This clonotype was seen a handful of times. An end of the junction does not agree with germline; a read error may underlie this. V gene TRBV20-1 combines with J gene TRBJ2-6, with a possible D match to TRBD2 (6 bases). The CDR3 extends over 18 amino acids. Germline values: CDR1 DFQATT, CDR2 SNEGSKA (reference sequence). The CDR3 DNA reads as TGCAGTTCTAGAGATCGCGGGGTTCCCCGGTCTGGGGCCAACGTCCTGACTTTC. It translates to CSSRDRGVPRSGANVLTF.

V usage is TRBV7-8 and J usage is TRBJ2-3; D could derive from TRBD1 or TRBD2 (6 bases each). CDR3 length: 17 amino acids. Germline loops: CDR1 SGHVS, CDR2 FQNEAQ. V lost 5 bases to trimming and J lost 2 bases, with 20 bases between them. This chain's CDR3 is CASSHDTGRSLTDTQYF. CDR3 DNA: TGTGCCAGCAGCCACGATACAGGGAGGTCCCTCACAGATACGCAGTATTTT.

This sequence joins TRBV20-1 and TRBJ1-5; D is undetermined. V was pared by 3 bases and J by 0 bases, with 15 bases between. Germline V gene data show CDR1 as DFQATT and CDR2 as SNEGSKA (reference sequence). The CDR3 extends over 16 amino acids. CDR3 amino acids: CSASSAYEHSNQPQHF. CDR3 DNA sequence: TGCAGTGCTAGTAGCGCCTACGAACATAGCAATCAGCCCCAGCATTTT.

This chain joins TRBV9 and TRBJ2-5; 7 bases line up with TRBD2. The length of the CDR3 is 15 residues. Germline V gene sequence: CDR1 SGDLS, CDR2 YYNGEE. V dropped 8 bases and J dropped 0; count of bases not matched to a gene: 10. CDR3 coding DNA: TGTGCCAGTGCGGCGGGAGTAGTAAACCAAGAGACCCAGTACTTC. Translating it yields CASAAGVVNQETQYF.

This clonotype has ten or more counts. The DNA of the CDR3 is TGCGCCAGCAGTTCCCTGTCAACGACAGACACTGAAGCTTTCTTT. Translation gives CASSSLSTTDTEAFF. The V and J genes are TRBV5-1 and TRBJ1-1, with TRBD1 as a possible D gene (5 bases). Trimming took off 5 bases at V and 3 bases at J, with 17 bases between the two ends. This CDR3 has 15 amino acids. The germline V gene has CDR1 SGHRS and CDR2 YFSETQ.

As for this clonotype: This may come from a read error, since a much larger clone is one base off. V and J are TRBV12-3 or TRBV12-4 and TRBJ1-2; possibly TRBD1 for D (6 bases). Trimming pared 4 bases from V and 7 bases from J, leaving 13 bases between. This CDR3 comprises 13 residues. This CDR3 reads CASSCGQNSGYTF. CDR3 coding DNA: TGTGCCAGCAGTTGCGGACAGAACAGTGGCTACACCTTC.

This clonotype appeared a few times. The chain recombines TRBV5-1 with TRBJ2-3, with TRBD1 matching 9 bases. Germline V gene sequence: CDR1 SGHRS, CDR2 YFSETQ. After removal of 0 bases from V and 1 base from J, the junction contained 9 bases not matched to a gene. The CDR3 loop spans 18 amino acids. The CDR3 here is CASSLAGTGWYRTDTQYF. In nucleotides, the CDR3 is TGCGCCAGCAGCTTGGCGGGGACAGGGTGGTATCGCACAGATACGCAGTATTTT.

A few counts support this clonotype. The rearrangement uses TRBV7-9 and TRBJ1-6, with 7 positions matching TRBD1. Germline lookup yields CDR1 SEHNR and CDR2 FQNEAQ (reference sequence). The CDR3 is 14 residues long. V gave up 7 bases and J gave up 8 bases; unmatched junction bases: 8. The CDR3 region is CASTRGQGDSPLHF. CDR3 sequence (DNA): TGTGCCAGCACCCGGGGGCAGGGGGATTCACCCCTCCACTTT.